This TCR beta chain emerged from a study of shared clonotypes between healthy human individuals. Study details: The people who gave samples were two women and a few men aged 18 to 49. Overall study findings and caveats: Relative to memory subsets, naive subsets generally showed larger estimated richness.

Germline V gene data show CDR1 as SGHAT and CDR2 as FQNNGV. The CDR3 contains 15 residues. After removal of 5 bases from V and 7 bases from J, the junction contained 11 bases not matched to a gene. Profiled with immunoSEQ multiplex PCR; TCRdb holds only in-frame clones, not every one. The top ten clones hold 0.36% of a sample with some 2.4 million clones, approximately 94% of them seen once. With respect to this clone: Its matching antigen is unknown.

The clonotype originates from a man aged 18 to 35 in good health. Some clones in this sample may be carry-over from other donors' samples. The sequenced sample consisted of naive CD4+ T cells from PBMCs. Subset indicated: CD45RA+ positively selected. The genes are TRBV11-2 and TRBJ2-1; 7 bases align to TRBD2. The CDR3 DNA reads TGTGCCAGCAGCCCACTTGGCGGGAGTTTTAATGAGCAGTTCTTC. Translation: CASSPLGGSFNEQFF.